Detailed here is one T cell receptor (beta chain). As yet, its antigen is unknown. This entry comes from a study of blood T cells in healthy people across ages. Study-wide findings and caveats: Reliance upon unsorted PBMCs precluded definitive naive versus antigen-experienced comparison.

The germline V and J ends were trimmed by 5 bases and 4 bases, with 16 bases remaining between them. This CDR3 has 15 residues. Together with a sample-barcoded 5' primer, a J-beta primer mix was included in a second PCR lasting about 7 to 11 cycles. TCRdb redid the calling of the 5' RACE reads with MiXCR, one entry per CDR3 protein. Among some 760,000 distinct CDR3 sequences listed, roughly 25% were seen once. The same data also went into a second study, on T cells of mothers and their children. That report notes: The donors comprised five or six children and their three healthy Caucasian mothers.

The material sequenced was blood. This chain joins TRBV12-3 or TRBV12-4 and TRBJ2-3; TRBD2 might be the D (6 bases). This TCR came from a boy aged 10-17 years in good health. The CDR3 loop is CASSPMGGAADTQYF. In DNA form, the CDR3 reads TGTGCCAGCAGTCCCATGGGGGGAGCCGCAGATACGCAGTATTTT.